This TCR beta chain was documented in a study of early T cells in non-severe SARS-CoV-2 infection. Study context: Sequencing of unsorted whole blood was done on bulk RNA, leaving chains unpaired. General observations from the study: Matches to VDJdb favored anti-spike CD8 responses and missed private and CD4 specificities.

This clonotype has only a few counts. Its antigen remains unidentified. V was cut by 3 bases and J by 3 bases, with 14 bases left in between. The length of the CDR3 is 15 residues. Germline V lookup: CDR1 ENHRY, CDR2 SYGVKD. Attachment of unique molecular identifiers to individual cDNA molecules was performed. One entry per CDR3 protein, called by TCRdb with MiXCR from the 5' RACE reads. This table has 30,000 to 35,000 distinct CDR3 sequences, around 4.4% appearing once. V gene TRBV10-3 combines with J gene TRBJ1-2; D possibly corresponds to TRBD1 (5 bases). Sample: whole blood. This receptor was taken from an adult who was a healthcare worker with PCR-confirmed SARS-CoV-2 infection or an uninfected control (not recorded which). CDR3 in amino acids: CAISESRQSDYGYTF. The CDR3 DNA is TGTGCCATCAGTGAAAGCAGACAGTCCGACTATGGCTACACCTTC.